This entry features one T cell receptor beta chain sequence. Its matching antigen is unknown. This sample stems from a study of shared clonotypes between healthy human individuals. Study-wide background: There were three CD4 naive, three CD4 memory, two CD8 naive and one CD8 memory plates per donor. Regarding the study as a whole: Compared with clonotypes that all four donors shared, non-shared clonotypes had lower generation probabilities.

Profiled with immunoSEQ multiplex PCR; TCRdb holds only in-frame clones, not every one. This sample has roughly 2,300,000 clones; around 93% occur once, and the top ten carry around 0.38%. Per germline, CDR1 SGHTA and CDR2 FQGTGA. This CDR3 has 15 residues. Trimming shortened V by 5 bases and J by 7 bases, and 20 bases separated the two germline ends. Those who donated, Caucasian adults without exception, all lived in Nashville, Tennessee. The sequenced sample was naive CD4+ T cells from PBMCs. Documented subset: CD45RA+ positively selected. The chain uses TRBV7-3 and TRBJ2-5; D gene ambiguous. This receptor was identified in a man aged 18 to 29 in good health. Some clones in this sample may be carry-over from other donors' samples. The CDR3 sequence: CASSPRQMGSGTQYF. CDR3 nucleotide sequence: TGTGCCAGCAGCCCACGACAAATGGGGTCGGGGACCCAGTACTTC.